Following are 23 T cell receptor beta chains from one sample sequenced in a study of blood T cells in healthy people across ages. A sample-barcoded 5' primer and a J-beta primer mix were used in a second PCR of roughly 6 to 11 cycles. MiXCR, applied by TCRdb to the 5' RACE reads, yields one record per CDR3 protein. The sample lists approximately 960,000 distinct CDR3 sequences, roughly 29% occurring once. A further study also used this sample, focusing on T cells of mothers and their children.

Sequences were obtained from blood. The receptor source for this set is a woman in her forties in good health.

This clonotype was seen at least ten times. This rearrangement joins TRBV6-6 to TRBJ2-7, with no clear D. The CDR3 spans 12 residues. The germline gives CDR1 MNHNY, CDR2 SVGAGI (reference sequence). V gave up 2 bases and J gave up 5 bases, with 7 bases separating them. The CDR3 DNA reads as TGTGCCAGCAGTTACGTAGGAGACGAGCAGTACTTC. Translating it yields CASSYVGDEQYF.

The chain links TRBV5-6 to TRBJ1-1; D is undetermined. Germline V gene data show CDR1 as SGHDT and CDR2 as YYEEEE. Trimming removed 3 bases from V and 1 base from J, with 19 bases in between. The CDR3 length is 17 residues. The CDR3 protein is CASSSRVVRPPNTEAFF. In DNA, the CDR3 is TGTGCCAGCAGCTCCCGCGTAGTCAGACCACCGAACACTGAAGCTTTCTTT.

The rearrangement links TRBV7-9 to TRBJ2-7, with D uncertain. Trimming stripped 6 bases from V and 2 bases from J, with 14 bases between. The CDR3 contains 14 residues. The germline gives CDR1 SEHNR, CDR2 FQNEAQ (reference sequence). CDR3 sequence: CASRPPGPPYEQYF. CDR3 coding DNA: TGTGCCAGCAGGCCGCCTGGGCCTCCCTACGAGCAGTACTTC.

CDR3 in DNA: TGCAGTGCTAGAGGGGCCCAAGAGACCCAGTACTTC. This codes for CSARGAQETQYF. The chain carries TRBV20-1 and TRBJ2-5; D is undetermined. The CDR3 is 12 residues long. Trimming left V 1 base short and J 1 base short, with 4 bases between. Per germline, CDR1 DFQATT and CDR2 SNEGSKA (reference sequence).

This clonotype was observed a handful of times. CDR3 nucleotide sequence: TGCAGTGCCATTTTCTGGGTCCAGGGTCAGGACTATGGCTACACCTTC. This encodes CSAIFWVQGQDYGYTF. V and J are TRBV20-1 and TRBJ1-2, with a possible D match to TRBD1 (5 bases). V was trimmed by 6 bases and J by 3 bases, leaving 23 bases between them. The CDR3 covers 16 residues. The germline V gene has CDR1 DFQATT and CDR2 SNEGSKA (reference sequence).

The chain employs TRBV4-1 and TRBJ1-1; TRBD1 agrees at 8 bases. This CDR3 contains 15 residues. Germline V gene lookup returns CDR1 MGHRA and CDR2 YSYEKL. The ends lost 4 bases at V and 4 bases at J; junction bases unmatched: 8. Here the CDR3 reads CASSPIGDRGTEAFF. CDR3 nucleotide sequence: TGCGCCAGCAGCCCAATAGGCGACAGGGGCACTGAAGCTTTCTTT.

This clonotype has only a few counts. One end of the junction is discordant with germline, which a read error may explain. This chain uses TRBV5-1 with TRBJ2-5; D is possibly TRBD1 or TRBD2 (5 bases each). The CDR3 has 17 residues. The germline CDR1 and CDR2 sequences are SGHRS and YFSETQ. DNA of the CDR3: TGCGCCAGCAGCACGACCGGGACCCAACAGGTGGGAGAGACCCGGTACTTC. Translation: CASSTTGTQQVGETRYF.

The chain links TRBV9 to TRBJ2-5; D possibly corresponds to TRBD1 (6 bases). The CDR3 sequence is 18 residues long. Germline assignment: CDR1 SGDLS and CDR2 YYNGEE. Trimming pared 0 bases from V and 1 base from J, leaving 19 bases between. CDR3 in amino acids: CASSVGGLPRGLQETQYF. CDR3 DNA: TGTGCCAGCAGCGTAGGTGGACTTCCCAGGGGCCTCCAAGAGACCCAGTACTTC.

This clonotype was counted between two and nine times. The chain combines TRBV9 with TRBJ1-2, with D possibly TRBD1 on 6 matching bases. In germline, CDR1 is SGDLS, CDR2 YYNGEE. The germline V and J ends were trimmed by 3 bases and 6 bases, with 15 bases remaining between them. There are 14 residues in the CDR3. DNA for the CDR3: TGTGCCAGCAGCGAAAACAGGGTTCTCGATGGCTACACCTTC. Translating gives CASSENRVLDGYTF.

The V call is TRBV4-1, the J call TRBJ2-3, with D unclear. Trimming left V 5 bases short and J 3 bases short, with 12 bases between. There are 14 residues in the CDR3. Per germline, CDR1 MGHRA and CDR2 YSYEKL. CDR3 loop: CASSEAKETDTQYF. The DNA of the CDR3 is TGCGCCAGCAGCGAAGCTAAAGAGACAGATACGCAGTATTTT.

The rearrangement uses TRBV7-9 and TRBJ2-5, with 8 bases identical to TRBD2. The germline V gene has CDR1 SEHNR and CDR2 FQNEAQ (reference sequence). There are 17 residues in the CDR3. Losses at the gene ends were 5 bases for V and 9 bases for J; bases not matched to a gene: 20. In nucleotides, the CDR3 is TGTGCCAGCAGCCCGGGACTAAAAGCGGGGGCATGGGAGGCCCAGTACTTC. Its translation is CASSPGLKAGAWEAQYF.

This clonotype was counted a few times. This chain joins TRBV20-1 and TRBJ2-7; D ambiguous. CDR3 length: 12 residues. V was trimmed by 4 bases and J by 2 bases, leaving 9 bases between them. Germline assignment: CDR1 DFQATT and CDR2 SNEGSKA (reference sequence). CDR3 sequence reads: CSATGSAYEQYF. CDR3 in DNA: TGCAGTGCTACCGGGTCTGCCTACGAGCAGTACTTC.

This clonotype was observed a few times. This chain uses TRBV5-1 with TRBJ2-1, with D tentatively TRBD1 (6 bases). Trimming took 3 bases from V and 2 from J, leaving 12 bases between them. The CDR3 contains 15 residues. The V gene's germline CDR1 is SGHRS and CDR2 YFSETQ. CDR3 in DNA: TGCGCCAGCAGCTCTGGACAGTCCACCTACAATGAGCAGTTCTTC. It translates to CASSSGQSTYNEQFF.

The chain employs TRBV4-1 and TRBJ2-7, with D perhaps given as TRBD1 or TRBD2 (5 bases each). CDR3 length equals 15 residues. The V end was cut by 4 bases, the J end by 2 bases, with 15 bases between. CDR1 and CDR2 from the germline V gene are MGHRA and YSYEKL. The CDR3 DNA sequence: TGCGCCAGCAGCCGACCCGGACGGGACCCCTACGAGCAGTACTTC. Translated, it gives CASSRPGRDPYEQYF.

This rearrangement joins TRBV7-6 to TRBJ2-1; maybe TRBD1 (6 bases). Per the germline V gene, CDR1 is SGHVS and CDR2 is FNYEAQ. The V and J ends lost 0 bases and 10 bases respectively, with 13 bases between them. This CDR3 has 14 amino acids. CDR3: CASSLAAGGWEQFF. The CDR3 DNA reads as TGTGCCAGCAGCTTAGCGGCTGGGGGCTGGGAGCAGTTCTTC.

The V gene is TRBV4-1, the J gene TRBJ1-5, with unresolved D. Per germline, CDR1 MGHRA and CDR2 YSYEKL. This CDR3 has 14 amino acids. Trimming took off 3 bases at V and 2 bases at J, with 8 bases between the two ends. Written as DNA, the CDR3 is TGCGCCAGCAGCCATAGCGTTGGCAATCAGCCCCAGCATTTT. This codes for CASSHSVGNQPQHF.

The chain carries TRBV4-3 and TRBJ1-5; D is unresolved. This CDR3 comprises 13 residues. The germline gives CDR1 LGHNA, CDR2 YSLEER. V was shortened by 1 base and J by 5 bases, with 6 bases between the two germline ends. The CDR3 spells CASSQGAYQPQHF. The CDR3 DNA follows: TGCGCCAGCAGCCAAGGGGCCTATCAGCCCCAGCATTTT.

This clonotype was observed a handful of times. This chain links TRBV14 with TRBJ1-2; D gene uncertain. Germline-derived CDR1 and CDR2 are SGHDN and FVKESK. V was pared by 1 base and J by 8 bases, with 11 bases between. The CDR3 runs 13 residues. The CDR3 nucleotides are TGTGCCAGCAGCCAAGCTCCCCTTTGGGGCTACACCTTC. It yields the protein CASSQAPLWGYTF. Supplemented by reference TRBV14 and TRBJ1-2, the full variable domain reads EAGVTQFPSHSVIEKGQTVTLRCDPISGHDNLYWYRRVMGKEIKFLLHFVKESKQDESGMPNNRFLAERTGGTYSTLKVQPAELEDSGVYFCASSQAPLWGYTFGSGTRLTVV.

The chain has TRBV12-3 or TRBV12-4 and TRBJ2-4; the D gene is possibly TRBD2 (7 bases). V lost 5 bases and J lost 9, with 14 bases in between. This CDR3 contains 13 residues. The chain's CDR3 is CASSPTGRAIQYF. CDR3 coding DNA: TGTGCCAGCAGTCCTACAGGGAGGGCCATTCAGTACTTC.

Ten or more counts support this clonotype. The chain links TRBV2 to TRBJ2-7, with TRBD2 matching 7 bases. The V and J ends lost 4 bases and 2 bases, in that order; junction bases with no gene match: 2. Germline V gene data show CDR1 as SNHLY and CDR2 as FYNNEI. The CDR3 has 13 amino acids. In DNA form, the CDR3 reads TGTGCCAGCAGTGGCGCGGGGGCCTACGAGCAGTACTTC. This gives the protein CASSGAGAYEQYF.

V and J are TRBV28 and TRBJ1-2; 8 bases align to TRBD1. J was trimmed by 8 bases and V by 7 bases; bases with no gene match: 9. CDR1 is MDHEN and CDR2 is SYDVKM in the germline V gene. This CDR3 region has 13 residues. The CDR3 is CASNFRGRGGYTF. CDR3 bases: TGTGCCAGCAATTTCAGGGGGCGGGGAGGCTACACCTTC.

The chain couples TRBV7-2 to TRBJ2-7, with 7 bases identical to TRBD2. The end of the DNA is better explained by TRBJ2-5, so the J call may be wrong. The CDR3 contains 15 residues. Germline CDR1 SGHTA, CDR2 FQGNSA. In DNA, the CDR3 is TGTGCCAGCAGCGGCTGGGGACTACTACAAGAGACCCAGTACTTC. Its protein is CASSGWGLLQETQYF.

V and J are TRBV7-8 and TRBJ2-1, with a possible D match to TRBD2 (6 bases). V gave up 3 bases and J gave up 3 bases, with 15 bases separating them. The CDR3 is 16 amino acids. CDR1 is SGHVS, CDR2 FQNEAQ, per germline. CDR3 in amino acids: CASSLAGTLIYNEQFF. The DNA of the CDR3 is TGTGCCAGCAGCTTGGCCGGGACTCTGATCTACAATGAGCAGTTCTTC.